The 9 T cell receptor beta chains below come from one sample, sequenced in a study of cytomegalovirus exposure and HLA in healthy donors. Profiled with immunoSEQ multiplex PCR; TCRdb holds only in-frame clones, not every one. The sample includes 250,000 to 300,000 clones, nearly 90% of them seen just once. Sequenced input: PBMCs. The receptors were gathered from a woman under 30 in good health and CMV-seronegative.

The chain uses TRBV9 and TRBJ2-3; 8 positions agree with TRBD2. The germline CDR1 and CDR2 sequences are SGDLS and YYNGEE. J gave up 5 bases and V 3 bases, and 8 bases lay outside the gene matches. The CDR3 loop spans 15 amino acids. The CDR3 coding sequence is TGTGCCAGCAGCGCTCGGGGGGGCCGAGAAGATACGCAGTATTTT. Its protein product is CASSARGGREDTQYF.

This chain connects TRBV19 to TRBJ1-6; weak D call: TRBD1 (6 bases). Trimming removed 3 bases at V and 14 bases at J, with 20 bases between. This CDR3 has 15 residues. The germline CDR1 and CDR2 sequences are LNHDA and SQIVND (reference sequence). The CDR3 protein is CASSIRMWTEASLHF. For the CDR3, the DNA is TGTGCCAGTAGTATTAGAATGTGGACAGAAGCTTCCCTCCACTTT.

This chain uses TRBV4-3 with TRBJ1-4; 9 bases agree with TRBD1. Trimming removed 4 bases from V and 7 bases from J; junction bases left unmatched: 10. The CDR3 loop spans 16 amino acids. Per the germline V gene, CDR1 is LGHNA and CDR2 is YSLEER. The CDR3 DNA sequence: TGCGCCAGCAGCCCCGGGACAGGGTCAGCCCTTGAAAAACTGTTTTTT. It yields the protein CASSPGTGSALEKLFF.

This clone occurred a few times. Other DNA sequences in the sample encode the same CDR3. The V gene is TRBV6-5, the J gene TRBJ1-4; TRBD1 aligns across 8 bases. V lost 6 bases to trimming and J lost 8 bases; unmatched junction nucleotides: 2. The CDR3 consists of 12 residues. Germline V CDR1 and CDR2: MNHEY, SVGAGI. This CDR3 is CASRQGAEKLFF. CDR3 bases: TGTGCCAGCAGGCAGGGGGCAGAAAAACTGTTTTTT.

The genes are TRBV5-8 and TRBJ1-4; 8 positions match TRBD1. The germline CDR1 and CDR2 sequences are SGHTS and YDEGEE. The CDR3 has 15 amino acids. The ends lost 5 bases at V and 7 bases at J; junction bases unmatched: 10. The CDR3 sequence: CASRVKGQGAEKLFF. The CDR3 region has the DNA TGTGCCAGCAGGGTTAAAGGACAGGGCGCTGAAAAACTGTTTTTT.

The gene calls are TRBV7-9 and TRBJ1-2, with TRBD1 as a possible D gene (5 bases). CDR1 and CDR2 from the germline V gene are SEHNR and FQNEAQ (reference sequence). V was clipped by 0 bases and J by 8 bases, with 10 bases between them. The length of the CDR3 is 13 residues. The CDR3 DNA follows: TGTGCCAGCAGCTTAGCCCAGGGCAGGGGCTACACCTTC. It codes for CASSLAQGRGYTF. Using reference TRBV7-9 and TRBJ1-2 for the parts outside the CDR3, the full variable domain is DTGVSQNPRHKITKRGQNVTFRCDPISEHNRLYWYRQTLGQGPEFLTYFQNEAQLEKSRLLSDRFSAERPKGSFSTLEIQRTEQGDSAMYLCASSLAQGRGYTFGSGTRLTVV.

The V gene is TRBV25-1, the J gene TRBJ2-5, with unresolved D. V was shortened by 2 bases and J by 3 bases, with 4 bases between the two germline ends. Per the germline V gene, CDR1 is MGHDK and CDR2 is SYGVNS. The CDR3 has 12 amino acids. The CDR3 reads CASSETEETQYF. For the CDR3, the DNA is TGTGCCAGCAGTGAAACAGAAGAGACCCAGTACTTC.

The CDR3 nucleotides read TGCGCCAGCAGTCAAGATACCATTTCGGGACAAGAGAGCTCCTATAATTCACCCCTCCACTTT. Protein sequence: CASSQDTISGQESSYNSPLHF. The chain couples TRBV23-1 to TRBJ1-6; D is possibly TRBD1 (6 bases). TRBV23-1 is identified as an open reading frame with a role that is uncertain. CDR3 length equals 21 residues. The V gene lost 2 bases and the J gene lost 0 bases, with 23 bases spanning the gap.

The chain joins TRBV27 to TRBJ2-3; TRBD2 matches at 11 bases. The J segment lost 1 base and the V segment lost 7 bases, leaving 10 bases of the junction unmatched. CDR1 and CDR2 (germline): MNHEY, SMNVEV (reference sequence). The CDR3 is 17 residues long. In nucleotides, the CDR3 is TGTGCCAGCATGGAACTAGCGGGGGTGGCTCGCACAGATACGCAGTATTTT. Protein product: CASMELAGVARTDTQYF.